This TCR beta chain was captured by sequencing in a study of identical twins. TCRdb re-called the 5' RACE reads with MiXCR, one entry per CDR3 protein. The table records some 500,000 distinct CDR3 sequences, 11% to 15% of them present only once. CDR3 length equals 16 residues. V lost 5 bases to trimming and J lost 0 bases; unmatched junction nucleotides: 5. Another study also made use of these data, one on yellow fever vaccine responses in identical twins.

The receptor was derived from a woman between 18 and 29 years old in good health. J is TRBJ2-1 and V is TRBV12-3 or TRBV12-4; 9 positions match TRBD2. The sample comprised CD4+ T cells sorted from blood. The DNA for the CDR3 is TGTGCCAGCAGTCCCGTGACTAGCGGCTCCTACAATGAGCAGTTCTTC. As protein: CASSPVTSGSYNEQFF.